This T cell receptor beta chain emerged from a study of shared clonotypes between healthy human individuals. An assay was performed, and its level was deep. Sequencing was performed with immunoSEQ multiplex PCR; in TCRdb, only in-frame clones are kept and a portion is missing. The sample carries 650,000 to 750,000 clones, 72% recorded once. Trimming took 10 bases from V and 2 from J; bases not matched to a gene: 8. Germline V gene data show CDR1 as MDHEN and CDR2 as SYDVKM. The CDR3 covers 14 residues. The sample consisted of memory CD4+ T cells sorted from blood. Indicated subset: CD45RA-negative fraction. This rearrangement joins TRBV28 to TRBJ2-7; 10 nucleotides line up with TRBD1. The sequence came from a woman in her twenties or thirties in good health. CDR3 in amino acids: CATTPGQGPYEQYF. The CDR3 bases are TGTGCCACGACGCCGGGACAGGGGCCCTACGAGCAGTACTTC.